The source of this TCR beta chain is a study of T cell responses to AZD1222 COVID-19 vaccine. Study-wide results and caveats: Possibly, clonal diversity was underestimated; donors were largely white British and included more females. Repertoires were collected only later (after the peak T cell response had occurred). It was only 6 or 7 AZD1222 recipients who were seropositive at baseline. Within unmutated variant regions lay the reported targets of nearly half of spike-specific TCRs.

Sequenced by immunoSEQ multiplex PCR; TCRdb stores in-frame clones only, minus some. The sample gives roughly 100,000 clones, about 89% of which show up once; roughly a sixth is in the top ten. As to this clone: Its target is unknown.

Germline V gives CDR1 SGHRS, CDR2 YFSETQ. V was pared by 3 bases and J by 0 bases, with 3 bases of the junction left unmatched. There are 15 residues in the CDR3. This receptor was taken from an adult in good health. The chain uses TRBV5-1 and TRBJ1-5; 7 bases are a match to TRBD1. Sequences were derived from peripheral blood, sampled on day 0 of AZD1222 vaccination. The CDR3 nucleotides read TGCGCCAGCAGCTGGGACAGTGATAGCAATCAGCCCCAGCATTTT. It is translated as CASSWDSDSNQPQHF.